This T cell receptor (beta chain) originates from a study of blood T cells in healthy people across ages. Regarding the study as a whole: When set beside aged donors, long-lived donors presented more naive CD4+ cells and higher diversity. Strongly correlated with naive T cell percentage was TCR beta diversity.

Combining a sample-barcoded 5' primer with a J-beta primer mix, a second PCR ran for roughly 7 to 11 cycles. Each cDNA molecule carried a tag from a template-switch adaptor that contained 12 random nucleotides. One entry per CDR3 protein, called by TCRdb with MiXCR from the 5' RACE reads. The sample lists 780,000 or so distinct CDR3 sequences, roughly 50% occurring once. Turning to this clonotype: As yet, its antigen is unknown.

CDR3 length: 13 amino acids. Germline V gene data show CDR1 as SGDLS and CDR2 as YYNGEE. V was cut by 4 bases and J by 5 bases, with 13 bases left in between. Material: blood. The clonotype comes from a man between 40 and 49 years old in good health. J is TRBJ2-7 and V is TRBV9; D is possibly TRBD1 or TRBD2 (5 bases each). CDR3 region: CASSRGPGHEQYF. For the CDR3, the DNA is TGTGCCAGCAGCCGGGGACCCGGGCACGAGCAGTACTTC.